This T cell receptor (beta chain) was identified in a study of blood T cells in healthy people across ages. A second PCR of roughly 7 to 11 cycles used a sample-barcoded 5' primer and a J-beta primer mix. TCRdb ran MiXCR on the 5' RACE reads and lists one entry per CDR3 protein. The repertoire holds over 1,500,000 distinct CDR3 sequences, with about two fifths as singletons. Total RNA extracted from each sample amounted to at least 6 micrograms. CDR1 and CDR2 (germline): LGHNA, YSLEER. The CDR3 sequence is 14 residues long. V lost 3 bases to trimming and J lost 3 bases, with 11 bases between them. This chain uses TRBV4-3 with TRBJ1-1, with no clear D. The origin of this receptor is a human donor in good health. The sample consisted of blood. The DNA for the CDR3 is TGCGCCAGCAGCCAGGGTTTGATTTACACTGAAGCTTTCTTT. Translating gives CASSQGLIYTEAFF.